This record concerns one T cell receptor (beta chain) sequence. Its target is not known. V was trimmed by 4 bases and J by 8 bases, leaving 21 bases between them. Germline V CDR1 and CDR2: MDHEN, SYDVKM. CDR3 length: 16 residues. The data stem from a study of T cell responses to AZD1222 COVID-19 vaccine. Generated by immunoSEQ multiplex PCR, the TCRdb table keeps only in-frame clones and is missing some. The sample yields about 150,000 clones, roughly nine tenths seen once. Study findings and constraints: The sample set comprised mostly white British donors with more females, and clonal diversity was possibly underestimated.

The V and J genes are TRBV28 and TRBJ2-1, with D perhaps matching TRBD2 (5 bases). This receptor was identified in an adult in good health. The specimen was peripheral blood, collected on day 0 of AZD1222 vaccination. CDR3 nucleotides: TGTGCCAGCAGTTCCCAGCGGCTACCCACATGGGATGAGCAGTTCTTC. It specifies CASSSQRLPTWDEQFF. Filled out from reference TRBV28 and TRBJ2-1, the complete variable domain reads DVKVTQSSRYLVKRTGEKVFLECVQDMDHENMFWYRQDPGLGLRLIYFSYDVKMKEKGDIPEGYSVSREKKERFSLILESASTNQTSMYLCASSSQRLPTWDEQFFGPGTRLTVL.